This note documents a single T cell receptor beta chain sequence. No antigen is known for it. This sample is drawn from a study of cytomegalovirus exposure and HLA in healthy donors. PCR used 60 Vbeta primers and 13 Jbeta primers. Assay: immunoSEQ multiplex PCR; the TCRdb copy retains only in-frame clones and omits some. Among around 100,000 clones listed, 70% to 75% were seen once. Points from the study as a whole: By a later analysis, the bulk of CMV-associated TCR beta chains appeared HLA-restricted. Compared with the approximately 680-donor mean, an Asian-associated ancestry cluster reportedly had fewer N-insertions, according to a later analysis. Available immune exposure information covered CMV serostatus only.

Per germline, CDR1 SGHNT and CDR2 YENEEA. V was clipped by 1 base and J by 4 bases, with 8 bases between them. This CDR3 has 14 residues. Sequencing input: PBMCs. This sequence originates from a young woman in good health and CMV-seropositive. The J gene is TRBJ2-1, the V gene TRBV11-3; D gene unclear. The chain's CDR3 is CASSLAGAYNEQFF. The CDR3 nucleotides read TGTGCCAGCAGCTTAGCAGGCGCATACAATGAGCAGTTCTTC.